The rows below give T cell receptor beta chains drawn from one sample of a study of shared clonotypes between healthy human individuals. Using immunoSEQ multiplex PCR, the repertoire was profiled, and TCRdb retains in-frame clones only, with some absent. The data show around 600,000 clones, around 97% seen once. The sample consisted of naive CD4+ T cells sorted from blood. These receptors were collected from a woman aged 30 to 39 in good health. Both conserved end residues are trimmed from each CDR3.

J gene: TRBJ2-2; V gene: TRBV18; CDR3 protein: ASSPYLENTGELF
J gene: TRBJ2-7; V gene: TRBV5-1; CDR3 protein: ASSLPGGSLPYEQY
J gene: TRBJ2-3; V gene: TRBV25-1; CDR3 protein: ASSESPTGYTDTQY
J gene: TRBJ1-3; V gene: TRBV9; CDR3 protein: ASSEDHSGNTIY
J gene: TRBJ1-4; V gene: TRBV5-1; CDR3 protein: ASSLADTGGGEKLF
J gene: TRBJ2-7; V gene: TRBV6-1; CDR3 protein: ASSEEAQGGHYYEQY
J gene: TRBJ2-7; V gene: TRBV29-1; CDR3 protein: SVVSRGYEQY
J gene: TRBJ1-1; V gene: TRBV2; CDR3 protein: ASRAGVANTEAF
J gene: TRBJ1-2; V gene: TRBV11-2; CDR3 protein: ASSLFQVYGYT
J gene: .; V gene: TRBV28; CDR3 protein: ASGGPGDSNYEQY
J gene: TRBJ2-1; V gene: TRBV10-2; CDR3 protein: ASSELAYNEQF
J gene: TRBJ2-3; V gene: TRBV19; CDR3 protein: ASNPQGTWGTQY
J gene: TRBJ1-1; V gene: TRBV4-1; CDR3 protein: ASSQEAGMNTEAF
J gene: TRBJ2-3; V gene: TRBV28; CDR3 protein: APRSGDSTDTQY
J gene: TRBJ2-5; V gene: TRBV5-1; CDR3 protein: ASSLGTQETQY
J gene: TRBJ2-7; V gene: TRBV7-9; CDR3 protein: ASSLGWDLRSYEQY
J gene: TRBJ1-2; V gene: TRBV5-5; CDR3 protein: ASSFSGQGLSNYGYT
J gene: TRBJ2-6; V gene: TRBV4-1; CDR3 protein: ASSQDLRGRFSGANVLT
J gene: TRBJ2-7; V gene: TRBV2; CDR3 protein: ASSPVGAYEQY
J gene: TRBJ2-5; V gene: TRBV11-2; CDR3 protein: ASSLDLLAAQETQY
J gene: TRBJ2-3; V gene: TRBV30; CDR3 protein: AWSVSTDTQY
J gene: TRBJ2-7; V gene: TRBV12-5; CDR3 protein: ASASGPYEQY
J gene: TRBJ2-1; V gene: TRBV7-2; CDR3 protein: ASSLFQSSYNEQF
J gene: TRBJ1-5; V gene: TRBV19; CDR3 protein: ASSLQGSLQPQH
J gene: TRBJ2-5; V gene: TRBV2; CDR3 protein: ASSEAPPGQETQY
J gene: TRBJ2-7; V gene: TRBV5-8; CDR3 protein: ASRPAHFSYEQY
J gene: TRBJ1-1; V gene: TRBV27; CDR3 protein: ASSLYSTGVNTEAF
J gene: TRBJ2-1; V gene: TRBV2; CDR3 protein: ASSESLAGTNEQF
J gene: TRBJ2-1; V gene: TRBV7-8; CDR3 protein: ASSFTGGNEQF
J gene: TRBJ1-1; V gene: TRBV5-1; CDR3 protein: ASSPGQVVTEAF
J gene: TRBJ2-1; V gene: TRBV28; CDR3 protein: ASNQGMNEQF
J gene: TRBJ2-5; V gene: TRBV7-9; CDR3 protein: ASSPRGPEETQY
J gene: .; V gene: TRBV7-2; CDR3 protein: ASSLVNTYEQY
J gene: TRBJ1-4; V gene: TRBV7-9; CDR3 protein: ASSFPGFNEKLF
J gene: TRBJ2-3; V gene: TRBV28; CDR3 protein: ASRTGSVTDTQY
J gene: TRBJ2-3; V gene: TRBV6-1; CDR3 protein: ASSGLAGVKQY
J gene: TRBJ2-3; V gene: TRBV28; CDR3 protein: ASSLLGTSGSTDTQY
J gene: TRBJ2-2; V gene: TRBV4-1; CDR3 protein: ASSPRGGGSNTGELF
J gene: TRBJ2-1; V gene: TRBV20-1; CDR3 protein: SATPTLEQF
J gene: TRBJ1-1; V gene: TRBV28; CDR3 protein: ASIQEWTMETEAF
J gene: TRBJ2-1; V gene: TRBV27; CDR3 protein: ASSQRGPYNEQF
J gene: TRBJ1-2; V gene: TRBV10-3; CDR3 protein: AITAGPSGYT
J gene: TRBJ1-5; V gene: TRBV28; CDR3 protein: ASSSIQLGQISNQPQH
J gene: TRBJ1-1; V gene: TRBV29-1; CDR3 protein: SVQNSGGRAF
J gene: TRBJ2-7; V gene: TRBV11-2; CDR3 protein: ASSLGGGRPYEQY
J gene: TRBJ2-1; V gene: TRBV10-1; CDR3 protein: ASSRDRTNPGHNEQF
J gene: TRBJ2-1; V gene: TRBV5-4; CDR3 protein: ASTWGGTGRQQF
J gene: TRBJ2-7; V gene: TRBV27; CDR3 protein: ASREGQGFHEQY